This note documents a single T cell receptor beta chain sequence. The data are from a study of blood T cell repertoires in COVID-19. The overall study: Both acute and convalescent COVID-19 samples were obtained from the United States, Italy and Spain. PBMCs, B-cell-depleted T cells, or T cells were the source of the cDNA or gDNA that made up the material.

Original methodology: Quantification of nucleated cells was approximated via reference gene primer amplification. Generated by immunoSEQ multiplex PCR, the TCRdb table keeps only in-frame clones and is missing some. V and J calls and clone size are as listed in that table; D and trimming were resolved from the DNA. The sample lists 150,000 to 200,000 clones, around 87% seen once, with roughly 0.95% in the top ten. Trimming at V came to 0 bases and at J to 8 bases, leaving 8 bases not matched to a gene. The CDR3 is 16 residues long. Germline V gene sequence: CDR1 MRHNA, CDR2 SNTAGT. Sequenced material: peripheral blood. The clonotype comes from a man in his late teens or twenties with acute or convalescent COVID-19. The chain joins TRBV6-4 to TRBJ2-1; 9 bases align to TRBD2. CDR3 protein: CASSDSGRGGIDEQFF. The CDR3 region has the DNA TGTGCCAGCAGTGACTCAGGGCGGGGGGGCATCGATGAGCAGTTCTTC.